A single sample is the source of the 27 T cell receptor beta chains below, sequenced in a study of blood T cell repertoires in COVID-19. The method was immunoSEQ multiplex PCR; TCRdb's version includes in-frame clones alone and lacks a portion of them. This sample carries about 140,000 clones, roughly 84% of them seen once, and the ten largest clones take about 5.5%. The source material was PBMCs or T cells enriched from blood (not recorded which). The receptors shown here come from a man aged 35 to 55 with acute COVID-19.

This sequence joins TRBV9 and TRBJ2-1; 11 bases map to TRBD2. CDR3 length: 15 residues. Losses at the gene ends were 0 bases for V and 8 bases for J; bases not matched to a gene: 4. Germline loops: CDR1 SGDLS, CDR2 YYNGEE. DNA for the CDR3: TGTGCCAGCAGCGTAGTAGCGGGGGGGTTAGATGAGCAGTTCTTC. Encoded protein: CASSVVAGGLDEQFF.

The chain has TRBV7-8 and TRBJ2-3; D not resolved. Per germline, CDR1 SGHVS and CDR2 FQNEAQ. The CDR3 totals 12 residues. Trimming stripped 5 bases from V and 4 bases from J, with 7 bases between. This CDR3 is CASSRFADTQYF. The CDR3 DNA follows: TGTGCCAGCAGCCGTTTCGCAGATACGCAGTATTTT.

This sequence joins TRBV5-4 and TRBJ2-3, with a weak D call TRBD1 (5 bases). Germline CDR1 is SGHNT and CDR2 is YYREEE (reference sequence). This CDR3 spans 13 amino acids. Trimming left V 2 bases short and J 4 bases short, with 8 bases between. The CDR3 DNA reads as TGTGCCAGCAGCTTCCTAGGGGCAGATACGCAGTATTTT. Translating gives CASSFLGADTQYF.

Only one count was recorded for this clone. As DNA, the CDR3 is TGTGCCTGGTCCCAAAGGACAGGGGGTTTGGGGGAGCAGTACTTC. It yields the protein CAWSQRTGGLGEQYF. The genes are TRBV30 and TRBJ2-7; 10 bases line up with TRBD1. The length of the CDR3 is 15 residues. The J segment lost 7 bases and the V segment lost 5 bases, leaving 14 bases of the junction unmatched. CDR1 and CDR2 (germline): GTSNPN, SVGIG (reference sequence).

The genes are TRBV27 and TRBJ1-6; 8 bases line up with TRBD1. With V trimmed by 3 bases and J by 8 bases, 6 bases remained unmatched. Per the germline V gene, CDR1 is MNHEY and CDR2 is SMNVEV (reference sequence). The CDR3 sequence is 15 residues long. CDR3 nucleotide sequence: TGTGCCAGCAGTTTCTGGGCAGGGGGCCATTCACCCCTCCACTTT. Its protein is CASSFWAGGHSPLHF.

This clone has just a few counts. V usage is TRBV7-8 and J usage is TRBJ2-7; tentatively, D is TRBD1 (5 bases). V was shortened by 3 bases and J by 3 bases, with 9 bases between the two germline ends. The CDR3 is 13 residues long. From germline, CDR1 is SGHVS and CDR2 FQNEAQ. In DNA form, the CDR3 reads TGTGCCAGCAGCTTGGCAGGGAACTACGAGCAGTACTTC. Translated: CASSLAGNYEQYF.

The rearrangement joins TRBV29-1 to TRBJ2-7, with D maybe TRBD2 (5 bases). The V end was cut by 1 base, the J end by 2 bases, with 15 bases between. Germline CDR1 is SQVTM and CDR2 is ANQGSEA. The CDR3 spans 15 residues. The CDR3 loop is CSVEVDTEGPYEQYF. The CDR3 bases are TGCAGCGTTGAAGTCGACACAGAGGGTCCCTACGAGCAGTACTTC.

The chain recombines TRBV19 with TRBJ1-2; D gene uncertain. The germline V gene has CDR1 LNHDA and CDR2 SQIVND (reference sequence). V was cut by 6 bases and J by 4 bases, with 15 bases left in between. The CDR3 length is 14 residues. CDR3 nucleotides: TGTGCCAGTAGGAGGGTCGGGGAAGCCTATGGCTACACCTTC. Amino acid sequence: CASRRVGEAYGYTF.

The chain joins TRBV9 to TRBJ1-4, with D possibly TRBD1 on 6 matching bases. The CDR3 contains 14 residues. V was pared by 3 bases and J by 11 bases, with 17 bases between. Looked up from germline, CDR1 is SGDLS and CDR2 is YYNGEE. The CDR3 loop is CASSATDSVPKLFF. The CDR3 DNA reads TGTGCCAGCAGCGCTACGGACAGTGTTCCGAAACTGTTTTTT.

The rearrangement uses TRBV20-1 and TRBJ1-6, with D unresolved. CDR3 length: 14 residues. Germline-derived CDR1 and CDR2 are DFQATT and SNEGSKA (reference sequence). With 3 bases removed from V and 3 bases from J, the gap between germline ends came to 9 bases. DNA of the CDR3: TGCAGTGCTAGTGATGCGGGCTATAATTCACCCCTCCACTTT. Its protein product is CSASDAGYNSPLHF.

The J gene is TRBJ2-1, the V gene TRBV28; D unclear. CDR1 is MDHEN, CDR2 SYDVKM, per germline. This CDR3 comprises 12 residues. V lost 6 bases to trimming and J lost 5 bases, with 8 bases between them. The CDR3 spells CASSAEDNEQFF. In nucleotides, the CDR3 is TGTGCCAGCAGCGCAGAGGACAATGAGCAGTTCTTC. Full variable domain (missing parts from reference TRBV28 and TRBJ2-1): DVKVTQSSRYLVKRTGEKVFLECVQDMDHENMFWYRQDPGLGLRLIYFSYDVKMKEKGDIPEGYSVSREKKERFSLILESASTNQTSMYLCASSAEDNEQFFGPGTRLTVL.

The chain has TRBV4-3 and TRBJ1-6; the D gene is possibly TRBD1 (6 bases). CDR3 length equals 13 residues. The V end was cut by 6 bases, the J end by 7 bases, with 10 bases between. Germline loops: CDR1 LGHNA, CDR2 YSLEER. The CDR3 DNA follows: TGCGCCAGCAGACAGGGAACAAATTCACCCCTCCACTTT. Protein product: CASRQGTNSPLHF.

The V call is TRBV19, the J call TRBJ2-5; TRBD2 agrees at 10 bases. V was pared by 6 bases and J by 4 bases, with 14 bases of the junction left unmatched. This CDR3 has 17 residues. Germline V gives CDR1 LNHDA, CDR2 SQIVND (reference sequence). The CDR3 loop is CASSRKSGSGRPETQYF. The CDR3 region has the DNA TGTGCCAGTAGCCGGAAGTCGGGTAGCGGGAGGCCAGAGACCCAGTACTTC.

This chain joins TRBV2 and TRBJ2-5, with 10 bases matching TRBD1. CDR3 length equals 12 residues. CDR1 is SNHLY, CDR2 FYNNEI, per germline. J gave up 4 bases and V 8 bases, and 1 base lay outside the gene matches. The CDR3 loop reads CASGDRGETQYF. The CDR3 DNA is TGTGCCAGCGGGGACAGGGGAGAGACCCAGTACTTC.

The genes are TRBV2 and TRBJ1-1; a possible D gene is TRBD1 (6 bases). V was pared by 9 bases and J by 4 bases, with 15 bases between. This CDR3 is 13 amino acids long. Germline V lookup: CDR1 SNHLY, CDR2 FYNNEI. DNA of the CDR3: TGTGCCAGGTTGTTACAGGGCGGCACTGAAGCTTTCTTT. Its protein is CARLLQGGTEAFF.

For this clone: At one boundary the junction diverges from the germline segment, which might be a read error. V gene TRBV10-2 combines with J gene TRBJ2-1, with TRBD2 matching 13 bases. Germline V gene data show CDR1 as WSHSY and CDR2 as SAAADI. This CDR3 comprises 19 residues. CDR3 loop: CASRENLGLAGSSYNEQFF. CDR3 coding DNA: TGCGCCAGCCGTGAAAACTTGGGACTAGCGGGATCCTCCTACAATGAGCAGTTCTTC.

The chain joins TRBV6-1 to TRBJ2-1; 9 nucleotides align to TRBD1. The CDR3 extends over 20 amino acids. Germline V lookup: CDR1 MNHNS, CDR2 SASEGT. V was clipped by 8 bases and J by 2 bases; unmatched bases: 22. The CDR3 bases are TGTGCCAGCTGGGAAGAGGACAGGGGACCGTCGGGAGAGACCTACAATGAGCAGTTCTTC. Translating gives CASWEEDRGPSGETYNEQFF.

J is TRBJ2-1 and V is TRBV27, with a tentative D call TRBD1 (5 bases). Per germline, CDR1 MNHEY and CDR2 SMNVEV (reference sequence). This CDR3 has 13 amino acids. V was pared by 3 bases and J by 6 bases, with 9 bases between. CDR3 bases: TGTGCCAGCAGTTTTGGGGCTTCCAATGAGCAGTTCTTC. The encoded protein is CASSFGASNEQFF.

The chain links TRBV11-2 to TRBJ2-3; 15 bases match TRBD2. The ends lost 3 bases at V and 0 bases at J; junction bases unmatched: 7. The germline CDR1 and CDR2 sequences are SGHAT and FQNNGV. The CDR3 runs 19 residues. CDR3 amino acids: CASSFRGLAGGTSTDTQYF. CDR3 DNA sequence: TGTGCCAGCAGCTTCCGGGGACTAGCGGGGGGCACTAGCACAGATACGCAGTATTTT.

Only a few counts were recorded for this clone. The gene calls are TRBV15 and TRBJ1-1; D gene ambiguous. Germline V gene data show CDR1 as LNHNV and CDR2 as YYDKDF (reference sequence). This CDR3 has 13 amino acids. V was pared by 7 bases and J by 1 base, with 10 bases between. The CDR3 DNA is TGTGCCACCAACCGGGTCCCGAACACTGAAGCTTTCTTT. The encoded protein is CATNRVPNTEAFF.

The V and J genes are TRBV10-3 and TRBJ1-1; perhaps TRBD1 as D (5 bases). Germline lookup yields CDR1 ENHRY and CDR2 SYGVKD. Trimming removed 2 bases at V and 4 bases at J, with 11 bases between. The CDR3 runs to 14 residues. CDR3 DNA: TGTGCCATCAGTGAGGGGACGGAGGGCACTGAAGCTTTCTTT. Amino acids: CAISEGTEGTEAFF.

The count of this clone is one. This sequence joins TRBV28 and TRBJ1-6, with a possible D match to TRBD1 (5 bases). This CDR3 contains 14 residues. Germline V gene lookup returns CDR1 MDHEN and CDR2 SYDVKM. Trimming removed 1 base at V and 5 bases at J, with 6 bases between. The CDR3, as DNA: TGTGCCAGCAGTTTATACAGGAATAATTCACCCCTCCACTTT. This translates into CASSLYRNNSPLHF. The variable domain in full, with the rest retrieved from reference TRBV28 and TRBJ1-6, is DVKVTQSSRYLVKRTGEKVFLECVQDMDHENMFWYRQDPGLGLRLIYFSYDVKMKEKGDIPEGYSVSREKKERFSLILESASTNQTSMYLCASSLYRNNSPLHFGNGTRLTVT.

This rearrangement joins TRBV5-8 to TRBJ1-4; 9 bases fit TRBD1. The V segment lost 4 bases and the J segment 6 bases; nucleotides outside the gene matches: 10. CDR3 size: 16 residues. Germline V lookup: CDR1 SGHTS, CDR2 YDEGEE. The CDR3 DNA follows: TGTGCCAGCAGCCAAATACAGGGGGCGGGTTATGAAAAACTGTTTTTT. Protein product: CASSQIQGAGYEKLFF.

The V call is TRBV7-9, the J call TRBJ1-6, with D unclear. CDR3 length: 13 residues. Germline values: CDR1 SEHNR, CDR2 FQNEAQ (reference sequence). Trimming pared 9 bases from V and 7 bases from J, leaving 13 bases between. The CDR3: CASSRDGNSPLHF. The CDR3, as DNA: TGTGCCAGTTCGAGGGATGGAAATTCACCCCTCCACTTT.

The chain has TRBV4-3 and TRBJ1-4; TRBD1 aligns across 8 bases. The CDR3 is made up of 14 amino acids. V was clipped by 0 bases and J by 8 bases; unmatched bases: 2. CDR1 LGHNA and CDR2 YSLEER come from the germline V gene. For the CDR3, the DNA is TGCGCCAGCAGCCAAGACAGGGGGCGGGAAAAACTGTTTTTT. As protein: CASSQDRGREKLFF.

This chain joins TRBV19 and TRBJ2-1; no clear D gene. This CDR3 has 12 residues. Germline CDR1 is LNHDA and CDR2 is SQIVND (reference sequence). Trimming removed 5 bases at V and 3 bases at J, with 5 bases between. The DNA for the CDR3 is TGTGCCAGTAGTCTCTACTACAATGAGCAGTTCTTC. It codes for CASSLYYNEQFF.

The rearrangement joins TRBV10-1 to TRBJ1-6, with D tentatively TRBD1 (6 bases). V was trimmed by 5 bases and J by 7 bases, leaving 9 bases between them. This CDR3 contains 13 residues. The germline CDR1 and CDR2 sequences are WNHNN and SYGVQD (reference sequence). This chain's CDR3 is CASSPDSNSPLHF. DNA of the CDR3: TGCGCCAGCAGTCCGGACAGCAATTCACCCCTCCACTTT.